There are a few counts of the clone carrying this T cell receptor beta chain. Its specificity is unknown. The record originates from a study of early T cells in non-severe SARS-CoV-2 infection. For the study at large: Sequencing of unsorted whole blood was done on bulk RNA, leaving chains unpaired.

Trimming left V 4 bases short and J 2 bases short, with 13 bases between. The germline V gene encodes CDR1 GTSNPN and CDR2 SVGIG (reference sequence). The CDR3 contains 14 residues. cDNA molecules, individually, were tagged with unique molecular identifiers. A single record per CDR3 protein comes from TCRdb applying MiXCR to the 5' RACE reads. The sample lists more than 90,000 distinct CDR3 sequences, about 10% occurring once. Findings and caveats of the study: Database matching using VDJdb favored anti-spike CD8 responses, with private and CD4 specificities left missing.

The chain joins TRBV30 to TRBJ2-3, with TRBD1 as a possible D gene (6 bases). This receptor was obtained from an adult who was a healthcare worker with PCR-confirmed SARS-CoV-2 infection or an uninfected control (not recorded which). The specimen was whole blood. The CDR3 loop is CAWKTGRITDTQYF. The CDR3 DNA follows: TGTGCCTGGAAGACAGGCCGGATCACAGATACGCAGTATTTT.